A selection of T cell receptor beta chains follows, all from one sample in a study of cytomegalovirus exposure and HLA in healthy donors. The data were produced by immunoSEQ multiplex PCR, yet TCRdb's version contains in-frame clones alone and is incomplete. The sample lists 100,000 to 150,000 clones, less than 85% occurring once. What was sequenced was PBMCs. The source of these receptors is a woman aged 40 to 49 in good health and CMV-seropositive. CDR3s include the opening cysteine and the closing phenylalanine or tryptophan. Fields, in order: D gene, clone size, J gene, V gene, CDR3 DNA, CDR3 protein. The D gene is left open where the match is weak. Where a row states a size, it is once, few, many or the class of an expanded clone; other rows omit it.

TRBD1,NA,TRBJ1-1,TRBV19,TGTGCCAGTTCGACAGGGGAGTGGGAAGCTTTCTTT,CASSTGEWEAFF
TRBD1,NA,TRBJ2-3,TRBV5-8,TGTGCCAGCAGCCCGATGAGGGGGCTCGAAAGCACAGATACGCAGTATTTT,CASSPMRGLESTDTQYF
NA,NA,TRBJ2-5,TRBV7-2,TGTGCCAGCAGCTTCTCTCCCGGGGAGACCCAGTACTTC,CASSFSPGETQYF
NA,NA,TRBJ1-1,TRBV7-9,TGTGCCAGCAGCTTCAGAACTGGAGGGGCAATTCCTGAAGCTTTCTTT,CASSFRTGGAIPEAFF
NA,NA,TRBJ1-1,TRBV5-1,TGCGCCAGCAGCTTCTCCCCAAGCTCGGGCACTGAAGCTTTCTTT,CASSFSPSSGTEAFF
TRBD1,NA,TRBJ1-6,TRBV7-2,TGTGCCAGCAGCCCCCGGACAGGGTCTTCACCCCTCCACTTT,CASSPRTGSSPLHF
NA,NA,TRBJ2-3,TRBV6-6,TGTGCCAGCAGTTACGGGCGGGGCGAGGGGACAGATACGCAGTATTTT,CASSYGRGEGTDTQYF
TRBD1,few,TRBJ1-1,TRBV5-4,TGTGCCAGCAGCTTGGGGGACAGGCTGAACACTGAAGCTTTCTTT,CASSLGDRLNTEAFF
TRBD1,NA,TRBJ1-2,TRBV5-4,TGTGCCAGCAGCCTCCGGGACAGGGGAGGTGGCTACACCTTC,CASSLRDRGGGYTF
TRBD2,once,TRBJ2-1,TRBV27,TGTGCCAGCAGTTGGACTAGTAGTGAGCAGTTCTTC,CASSWTSSEQFF
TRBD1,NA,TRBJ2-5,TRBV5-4,TGTGCCAGCAGTCAGCCGACAGGGGGGGAGACCCAGTACTTC,CASSQPTGGETQYF
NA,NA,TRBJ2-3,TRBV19,TGTGCCAGTAGTCTCTTACCTGGGGGCGGGGGAGATACGCAGTATTTT,CASSLLPGGGGDTQYF
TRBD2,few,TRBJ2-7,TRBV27,TGTGCCAGCACGAGAGCGGGAAATTTAAACGAGCAGTACTTC,CASTRAGNLNEQYF
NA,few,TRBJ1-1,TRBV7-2,TGTGCCAGCAGCTTAGTTTGGCTTCTGTGGACTGAAGCTTTCTTT,CASSLVWLLWTEAFF
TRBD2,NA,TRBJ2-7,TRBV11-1,TGTGCCAGCAGCTTAGCAAGTAGGACTAGAGGGGAGCAGTACTTC,CASSLASRTRGEQYF
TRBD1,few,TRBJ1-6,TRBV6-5,TGTGCCAGCAGTGTTGACAGGGGTAGATCACCCCTCCACTTT,CASSVDRGRSPLHF
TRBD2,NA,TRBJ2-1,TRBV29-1,TGCAGCGTTGAAGATCGAACTAGCGGGGGCAATGAGCAGTTCTTC,CSVEDRTSGGNEQFF
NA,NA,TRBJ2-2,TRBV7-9,TGTGCCAGCAGCGACAGTTCCGGGGAGCTGTTTTTT,CASSDSSGELFF
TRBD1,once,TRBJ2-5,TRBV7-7,TGTGCCAGCAGCTTAGGGACAGGGCACCAAGAGACCCAGTACTTC,CASSLGTGHQETQYF
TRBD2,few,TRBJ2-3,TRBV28,TGTGCCAGCAGTGGGTGGGCGCGGGGGGACACAGATACGCAGTATTTT,CASSGWARGDTDTQYF
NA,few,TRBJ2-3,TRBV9,TGTGCCAGCGGGTCCGCGCAGGGGCTAAGCACAGATACGCAGTATTTT,CASGSAQGLSTDTQYF
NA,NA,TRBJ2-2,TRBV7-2,TGTGCCAGCAGCTTAAGCCAGGGATTCCCCGGGGAGCTGTTTTTT,CASSLSQGFPGELFF
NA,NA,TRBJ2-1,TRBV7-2,TGTGCCAGCAGCTCCCACAGAGGGGGTTACAATGAGCAGTTCTTC,CASSSHRGGYNEQFF
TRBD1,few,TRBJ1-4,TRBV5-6,TGTGCCAGCAGCCGAGTGTCCGGGACAGCAACCGAAAAACTGTTTTTT,CASSRVSGTATEKLFF
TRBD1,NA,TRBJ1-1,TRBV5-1,TGCGCCAGCAGGGGACAGGGCGGCACTGAAGCTTTCTTT,CASRGQGGTEAFF